Following are 18 T cell receptor beta chains from one sample sequenced in a study of PD-L1 blockade in urothelial cancer. Time point reported: pretreatment peripheral blood. Data came from immunoSEQ multiplex PCR; TCRdb stores just in-frame clones and leaves some out. The profile covers tens of thousands of clones, with approximately 87% appearing a single time and 14% taken by the ten largest. Sequenced here: PBMCs, sampled around atezolizumab (anti-PD-L1) treatment. The receptors were sampled from a man aged 60 to 75 with urothelial cancer.

This chain joins TRBV28 and TRBJ1-4; D remains unclear. The CDR3 consists of 15 residues. Germline loops: CDR1 MDHEN, CDR2 SYDVKM. The V end lost 10 bases, the J end lost 0 bases, and 15 bases lay between the germline ends. This chain's CDR3 is CATEKPGTTNEKLFF. CDR3 in DNA: TGTGCCACCGAGAAACCAGGAACAACTAATGAAAAACTGTTTTTT. The full variable domain, rest sourced from reference TRBV28 and TRBJ1-4, is DVKVTQSSRYLVKRTGEKVFLECVQDMDHENMFWYRQDPGLGLRLIYFSYDVKMKEKGDIPEGYSVSREKKERFSLILESASTNQTSMYLCATEKPGTTNEKLFFGSGTQLSVL.

The chain joins TRBV18 to TRBJ1-1; 10 nucleotides line up with TRBD1. V shed 4 bases, J shed 5 bases, and the junction held 7 bases outside the gene matches. Germline V CDR1 and CDR2: KGHSH, LQKENI. The CDR3 length is 15 residues. The CDR3 bases are TGTGCCAGCTCACGTCCCGGGACAGGGGTGACTGAAGCTTTCTTT. It yields the protein CASSRPGTGVTEAFF.

This clone was recorded once. The gene calls are TRBV6-5 and TRBJ1-5, with unresolved D. Germline CDR1 is MNHEY and CDR2 is SVGAGI. This CDR3 is built from 13 residues. Trimming cost V 4 bases and J 3 bases, with 7 bases left between them. This CDR3 reads CASSSGFNQPQHF. The CDR3 nucleotides read TGTGCCAGCAGTTCCGGTTTCAATCAGCCCCAGCATTTT.

The rearrangement links TRBV10-2 to TRBJ1-2; the D gene is possibly TRBD1 (6 bases). V lost 5 bases and J lost 3, with 10 bases in between. This CDR3 region has 13 residues. CDR1 WSHSY and CDR2 SAAADI come from the germline V gene. In DNA, the CDR3 is TGCGCCAGCAGTTCTAGGACAGACTATGGCTACACCTTC. Amino acids: CASSSRTDYGYTF.

This chain connects TRBV5-4 to TRBJ2-1, with D possibly TRBD2 on 6 matching bases. The germline V and J ends were trimmed by 0 bases and 4 bases, with 8 bases remaining between them. This CDR3 spans 14 amino acids. Germline CDR1 is SGHNT and CDR2 is YYREEE (reference sequence). CDR3 loop: CASSLAGVYNEQFF. CDR3 DNA: TGTGCCAGCAGCTTGGCGGGAGTATACAATGAGCAGTTCTTC.

The chain links TRBV5-1 to TRBJ2-5; 9 nucleotides align to TRBD1. The CDR3 contains 15 residues. Losses at the gene ends were 2 bases for V and 8 bases for J; bases not matched to a gene: 10. The germline CDR1 and CDR2 sequences are SGHRS and YFSETQ. CDR3 amino acids: CASSFTHRDRETQYF. CDR3 nucleotides: TGCGCCAGCAGCTTTACCCACCGGGACAGGGAAACCCAGTACTTC. Full variable domain (rest looked up from reference TRBV5-1 and TRBJ2-5): KAGVTQTPRYLIKTRGQQVTLSCSPISGHRSVSWYQQTPGQGLQFLFEYFSETQRNKGNFPGRFSGRQFSNSRSEMNVSTLELGDSALYLCASSFTHRDRETQYFGPGTRLLVL.

This chain links TRBV30 with TRBJ2-7, with 7 bases identical to TRBD1. V lost 0 bases and J lost 1; bases outside the gene matches: 6. Germline loops: CDR1 GTSNPN, CDR2 SVGIG (reference sequence). CDR3 length equals 15 residues. In DNA form, the CDR3 reads TGTGCCTGGAGTGTTGGGACAGACTCATCCTACGAGCAGTACTTC. This gives the protein CAWSVGTDSSYEQYF.

This clone is a singleton in its sample. The genes are TRBV5-4 and TRBJ2-7, with 7 nucleotides matching TRBD1. The germline CDR1 and CDR2 sequences are SGHNT and YYREEE (reference sequence). This CDR3 is built from 12 residues. The V and J ends lost 4 bases and 10 bases, in that order; junction bases with no gene match: 8. CDR3 sequence reads: CASSIGDRDQYF. The CDR3 coding sequence is TGTGCCAGCAGCATTGGAGACAGGGACCAGTACTTC.

A remark on this clone: This sample includes further DNA sequences coding for the same CDR3. The CDR3 sequence is CASSLASGGSYEQYF. Here the CDR3 DNA reads TGTGCCAGCAGCTTAGCGAGCGGGGGCTCCTACGAGCAGTACTTC. This chain joins TRBV7-2 and TRBJ2-7; 8 positions agree with TRBD2. The length of the CDR3 is 15 residues. The germline gives CDR1 SGHTA, CDR2 FQGNSA. The V gene end was trimmed by 0 bases and the J gene end by 0 bases; junction bases not matched to a gene: 1.

This chain connects TRBV30 to TRBJ1-6; D is undetermined. The CDR3 spans 15 residues. V gave up 2 bases and J gave up 5 bases, with 13 bases separating them. Germline CDR1 GTSNPN, CDR2 SVGIG (reference sequence). The CDR3 bases are TGTGCCTGGAGTCCGGGTCGGCCGAATAATTCACCCCTCCACTTT. Translating it yields CAWSPGRPNNSPLHF. The full variable domain, completed using reference TRBV30 and TRBJ1-6, is SQTIHQWPATLVQPVGSPLSLECTVEGTSNPNLYWYRQAAGRGLQLLFYSVGIGQISSEVPQNLSASRPQDRQFILSSKKLLLSDSGFYLCAWSPGRPNNSPLHFGNGTRLTVT.

The gene calls are TRBV6-5 and TRBJ2-1; 12 nucleotides match TRBD2. V lost 4 bases to trimming and J lost 10 bases; unmatched junction nucleotides: 11. The germline V gene has CDR1 MNHEY and CDR2 SVGAGI. CDR3 size: 16 residues. The CDR3 here is CASSLTSGRSIREQFF. The CDR3 DNA sequence: TGTGCCAGCAGTTTGACTAGCGGGAGATCTATAAGGGAGCAGTTCTTC.

The V call is TRBV19, the J call TRBJ1-1; 7 positions match TRBD1. V lost 6 bases, J lost 8 bases, and 12 bases stayed unmatched. This CDR3 contains 14 residues. Per germline, CDR1 LNHDA and CDR2 SQIVND (reference sequence). CDR3 in amino acids: CASSLLKGTDEAFF. The CDR3 nucleotides are TGTGCCAGTAGCTTATTAAAAGGGACAGACGAAGCTTTCTTT.

The rearrangement links TRBV19 to TRBJ2-3; TRBD1 aligns across 7 bases. Germline loops: CDR1 LNHDA, CDR2 SQIVND (reference sequence). Trimming removed 8 bases from V and 3 bases from J; junction bases left unmatched: 5. The CDR3 is made up of 13 amino acids. CDR3 coding DNA: TGTGCCAGTGGGACAGTAGGTACAGATACGCAGTATTTT. This sequence encodes CASGTVGTDTQYF.

V and J are TRBV4-1 and TRBJ2-7; 7 bases line up with TRBD2. Losses at the gene ends were 0 bases for V and 1 base for J; bases not matched to a gene: 0. Germline lookup yields CDR1 MGHRA and CDR2 YSYEKL. This CDR3 is 14 amino acids long. The CDR3 loop reads CASSQEGGSYEQYF. The CDR3 DNA sequence: TGCGCCAGCAGCCAAGAGGGAGGGTCCTACGAGCAGTACTTC.

The CDR3 DNA is TGCGCCAGCAGCCATTTAGGGGGGGTCTCCTACAATGAGCAGTTCTTC. Translation gives CASSHLGGVSYNEQFF. The rearrangement links TRBV4-1 to TRBJ2-1; perhaps TRBD2 as D (7 bases). The CDR3 sequence is 16 residues long. Germline loops: CDR1 MGHRA, CDR2 YSYEKL. V lost 3 bases, J lost 0 bases, and 12 bases lay in between.

This clone is a singleton in its sample. The chain is built from TRBV5-1 and TRBJ1-4; D remains ambiguous. The CDR3 is 16 residues long. Germline V lookup: CDR1 SGHRS, CDR2 YFSETQ. Trimming took off 0 bases at V and 3 bases at J, with 12 bases between the two ends. The CDR3 loop is CASSLEQVGANEKLFF. The DNA for the CDR3 is TGCGCCAGCAGCTTGGAGCAGGTGGGAGCTAATGAAAAACTGTTTTTT. The complete variable domain, with remaining parts taken from reference TRBV5-1 and TRBJ1-4, reads KAGVTQTPRYLIKTRGQQVTLSCSPISGHRSVSWYQQTPGQGLQFLFEYFSETQRNKGNFPGRFSGRQFSNSRSEMNVSTLELGDSALYLCASSLEQVGANEKLFFGSGTQLSVL.

This clone occurred once. The CDR3 loop reads CSVLALGGLSSYGYTF. The CDR3 DNA sequence: TGCAGCGTTTTGGCCCTTGGAGGGTTATCAAGCTATGGCTACACCTTC. This chain uses TRBV29-1 with TRBJ1-2, with D unresolved. V was cut by 5 bases and J by 4 bases, with 23 bases left in between. The CDR3 consists of 16 residues. Germline-derived CDR1 and CDR2 are SQVTM and ANQGSEA.

This chain joins TRBV5-1 and TRBJ2-5; 9 bases match TRBD2. The CDR3 extends over 14 amino acids. V gave up 6 bases and J gave up 1 base; unmatched junction bases: 4. Germline CDR1 SGHRS, CDR2 YFSETQ. CDR3 amino acids: CASTSGRIQETQYF. DNA for the CDR3: TGCGCCAGCACGAGCGGGAGGATCCAAGAGACCCAGTACTTC.